Below, one T cell receptor beta chain is given with its context. This CDR3 has 14 amino acids. Germline CDR1 and CDR2: WSHSY and SAAADI. V lost 6 bases to trimming and J lost 4 bases; unmatched junction nucleotides: 6. In the authors' workflow: From reference gene primer amplification, estimates of nucleated cell counts were derived. Repertoires were generated with immunoSEQ multiplex PCR, while TCRdb's copy carries only in-frame clones and drops some. The D gene and trimming were derived from the DNA, and the V and J assignments and clone size from that table. The data contain approximately 400,000 clones, more than 75% of them singletons. The data were taken from a study of blood T cell repertoires in COVID-19. For the study at large: From T cells, B-cell-depleted T cells, or PBMCs came the material, which was cDNA or gDNA.

In terms of age and location, participants ranged from about 18 to 95 years and lived in about 25 US areas. The recovered donors of Cohort 3 showed two negative PCRs, clearance, or symptom resolution. The sample comprised PBMCs or T cells enriched from blood (not recorded which). The origin of this receptor is a man aged 25 to 40 who had recovered from COVID-19. This sequence joins TRBV10-2 and TRBJ2-3; TRBD1 matches 8 bases. The CDR3 here is CASSPGGRADTQYF. The CDR3 DNA sequence: TGCGCCAGCAGCCCAGGGGGCCGGGCAGATACGCAGTATTTT.